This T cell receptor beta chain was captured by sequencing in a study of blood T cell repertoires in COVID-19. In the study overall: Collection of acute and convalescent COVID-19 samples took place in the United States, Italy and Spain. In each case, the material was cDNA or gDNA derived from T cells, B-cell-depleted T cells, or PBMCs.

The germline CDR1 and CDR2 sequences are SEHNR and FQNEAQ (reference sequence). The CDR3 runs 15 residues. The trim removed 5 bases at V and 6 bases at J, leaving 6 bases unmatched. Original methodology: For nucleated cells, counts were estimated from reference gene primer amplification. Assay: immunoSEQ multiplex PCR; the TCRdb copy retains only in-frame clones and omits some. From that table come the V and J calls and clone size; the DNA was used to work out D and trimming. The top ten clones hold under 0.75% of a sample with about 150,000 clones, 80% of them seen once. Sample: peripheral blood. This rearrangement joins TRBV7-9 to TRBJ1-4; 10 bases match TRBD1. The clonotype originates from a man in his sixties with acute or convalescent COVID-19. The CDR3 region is CASSRGQGLDEKLFF. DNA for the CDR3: TGTGCCAGCAGCAGGGGACAGGGGCTTGATGAAAAACTGTTTTTT.